The 13 T cell receptor beta chains below come from one sample, sequenced in a study of T cells in Graves' hyperthyroidism and ophthalmopathy. Amplified TCR beta CDR3 regions derived from RNA transcripts. Initially, a first-round RT-PCR of the TCR CDR3 employed the HTBI primer set. Using its own MiXCR run on the multiplex PCR reads, TCRdb lists one record per CDR3 protein. The table has a few hundred thousand distinct CDR3 sequences, just under 15% seen once. The sample comprised blood. These receptors came from a woman in her 30s with Graves' hyperthyroidism.

This clonotype has only a few counts. The chain carries TRBV7-9 and TRBJ2-3, with D hard to call. This CDR3 comprises 14 residues. Trimming took off 1 base at V and 4 bases at J, with 9 bases between the two ends. Germline CDR1 is SEHNR and CDR2 is FQNEAQ (reference sequence). The chain's CDR3 is CASSLGMGSDTQYF. CDR3 nucleotides: TGTGCCAGCAGCTTAGGGATGGGCTCAGATACGCAGTATTTT.

This clonotype came up many times. V and J are TRBV27 and TRBJ2-5; weak D call: TRBD1 (6 bases). CDR1 MNHEY and CDR2 SMNVEV come from the germline V gene (reference sequence). Between the trimmed V and J ends, which lost 6 bases and 2 bases, there was a span of 16 bases. This CDR3 contains 15 residues. CDR3 in amino acids: CASRTIGQIQETQYF. DNA for the CDR3: TGTGCCAGCAGGACAATAGGACAGATACAAGAGACCCAGTACTTC.

This chain connects TRBV6-1 to TRBJ1-5; D remains ambiguous. The CDR3 runs to 18 residues. Germline-derived CDR1 and CDR2 are MNHNS and SASEGT. Trimming left V 0 bases short and J 0 bases short, with 15 bases between. For the CDR3, the DNA is TGTGCCAGCAGTGAAGCAGGTCTTGGAGATTATAGCAATCAGCCCCAGCATTTT. Protein sequence: CASSEAGLGDYSNQPQHF.

The chain uses TRBV5-1 and TRBJ2-5; the match to TRBD1 covers 7 bases. This CDR3 is 14 amino acids long. J lost 5 bases, V lost 4 bases, and 8 bases had no gene match. The germline gives CDR1 SGHRS, CDR2 YFSETQ. The CDR3 is CASSGTTGSETQYF. CDR3 coding DNA: TGCGCCAGCAGCGGGACGACAGGGTCCGAGACCCAGTACTTC. Complete variable domain (other parts from reference TRBV5-1 and TRBJ2-5): KAGVTQTPRYLIKTRGQQVTLSCSPISGHRSVSWYQQTPGQGLQFLFEYFSETQRNKGNFPGRFSGRQFSNSRSEMNVSTLELGDSALYLCASSGTTGSETQYFGPGTRLLVL.

In this sample, this clonotype turned up many times. V usage is TRBV2 and J usage is TRBJ1-2; D ambiguous. From germline, CDR1 is SNHLY and CDR2 FYNNEI. The V gene lost 7 bases and the J gene lost 4 bases, with 19 bases spanning the gap. The CDR3 contains 15 residues. In DNA, the CDR3 is TGTGCCAGCAAGTCGGCGTTGGAGGCGGTCTATGGCTACACCTTC. Translation gives CASKSALEAVYGYTF.

This chain links TRBV7-8 with TRBJ2-2; tentative D call: TRBD1 (5 bases). Germline CDR1 is SGHVS and CDR2 is FQNEAQ. This CDR3 contains 13 residues. Trimming took off 6 bases at V and 2 bases at J, with 7 bases between the two ends. The CDR3 sequence: CASRGQNTGELFF. The DNA for the CDR3 is TGTGCCAGCAGGGGGCAAAACACCGGGGAGCTGTTTTTT.

This clonotype was detected many times. The rearrangement uses TRBV29-1 and TRBJ2-7, with a possible D match to TRBD1 (6 bases). V was pared by 4 bases and J by 3 bases, with 22 bases between. CDR3 size: 16 residues. From germline, CDR1 is SQVTM and CDR2 ANQGSEA. DNA of the CDR3: TGCAGCGTTGTAGACATACCGGGACAAGACCTCTACGAGCAGTACTTC. Translating it yields CSVVDIPGQDLYEQYF.

This clonotype has a handful of counts. The chain is built from TRBV28 and TRBJ2-7; a weak D match, TRBD1 (6 bases). In germline, CDR1 is MDHEN, CDR2 SYDVKM. The CDR3 length is 12 residues. Trimming took off 8 bases at V and 2 bases at J, with 10 bases between the two ends. CDR3 coding DNA: TGTGCCAGCCAGGGGACCACCTACGAGCAGTACTTC. Its protein is CASQGTTYEQYF.

The chain couples TRBV5-5 to TRBJ2-3, with TRBD2 matching over 11 bases. Germline V CDR1 and CDR2: SGHKS, YYEKEE (reference sequence). The CDR3 runs to 16 residues. Unmatched junction bases numbered 8, after V lost 4 bases and J lost 4 bases. As DNA, the CDR3 is TGTGCCAGCAGCGCCGTTAGCGGGAGGGCTCCAGATACGCAGTATTTT. Residues: CASSAVSGRAPDTQYF.

About this clonotype itself: A much more abundant neighbour one base away suggests this may be a read error. This chain uses TRBV29-1 with TRBJ2-2; no firm D call. Trimming left V 4 bases short and J 0 bases short, with 3 bases between. Per the germline V gene, CDR1 is SQVTM and CDR2 is ANQGSEA. The CDR3 length is 12 residues. The CDR3 DNA is TGCAGCGTTGGGCCGAACACCGGGGAGCTGTTTTTT. It is translated as CSVGPNTGELFF.

The V call is TRBV20-1, the J call TRBJ2-3; 13 positions agree with TRBD2. Germline CDR1 reads DFQATT; CDR2 reads SNEGSKA (reference sequence). V lost 4 bases to trimming and J lost 0 bases; unmatched junction nucleotides: 7. CDR3 size: 17 residues. The CDR3 nucleotides read TGCAGTGCTACCGGGACTAGCGGGACGTCTAGCACAGATACGCAGTATTTT. Translated, it gives CSATGTSGTSSTDTQYF.

The chain combines TRBV20-1 with TRBJ1-3, with D unclear. This CDR3 region has 12 residues. Between the trimmed V and J ends, which lost 3 bases and 4 bases, there was a span of 7 bases. The germline V gene has CDR1 DFQATT and CDR2 SNEGSKA (reference sequence). This chain's CDR3 is CSARDEGNTIYF. DNA for the CDR3: TGCAGTGCTAGGGATGAGGGAAACACCATATATTTT.

Comment on this clonotype: It may be a read error: a sequence one base away is much more abundant. J is TRBJ2-2 and V is TRBV24-1, with 10 positions matching TRBD2. V lost 5 bases and J lost 7; bases outside the gene matches: 12. The germline V gene has CDR1 KGHDR and CDR2 SFDVKD. The CDR3 loop spans 17 amino acids. The CDR3 DNA reads TGTGCCACCAGTGGCCCCTCTAGCGGGAGTATCGGCGGGGAGCTGTTTTTT. It encodes CATSGPSSGSIGGELFF.